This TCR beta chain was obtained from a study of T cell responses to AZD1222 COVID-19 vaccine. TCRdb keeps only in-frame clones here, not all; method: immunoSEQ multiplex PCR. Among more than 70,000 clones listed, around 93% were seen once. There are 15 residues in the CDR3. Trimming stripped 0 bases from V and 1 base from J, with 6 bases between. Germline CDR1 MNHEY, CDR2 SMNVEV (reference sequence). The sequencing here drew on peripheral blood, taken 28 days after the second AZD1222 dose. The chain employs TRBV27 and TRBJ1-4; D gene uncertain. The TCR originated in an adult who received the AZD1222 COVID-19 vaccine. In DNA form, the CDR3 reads TGTGCCAGCAGTTTATCTGCTGTAACTAATGAAAAACTGTTTTTT. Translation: CASSLSAVTNEKLFF.